The 10 T cell receptor beta chains reported below all come from one sample, sequenced in a study of T cells in Graves' hyperthyroidism and ophthalmopathy. RNA transcripts served as the template for amplifying TCR beta CDR3 regions. First-round RT-PCR targeting the TCR CDR3 was performed with the HTBI primer set. TCRdb reprocessed the multiplex PCR reads with MiXCR, giving one entry per CDR3 protein. The sample lists about 400,000 distinct CDR3 sequences; over 13% were seen once. The sequencing sample was made of blood. The receptors originated from a man in his fifties or sixties with Graves' ophthalmopathy.

On this clonotype: The final CDR3 position lacks the conserved phenylalanine or tryptophan, pointing to a likely read error. The chain has TRBV18 and TRBJ2-7; D might be TRBD1 (6 bases). The CDR3 sequence is 15 residues long. The ends were cut back, 1 base at V and 1 base at J, with 11 bases in the middle. The germline V gene encodes CDR1 KGHSH and CDR2 LQKENI. CDR3 nucleotide sequence: TGTGCCAGCTCACCACAGCAGGGGCGATCCTACGAGCAGTACCTC. Residues: CASSPQQGRSYEQYL.

A few counts support this clonotype. The chain links TRBV2 to TRBJ2-1; D not certain. The V end lost 7 bases, the J end lost 9 bases, and 7 bases lay between the germline ends. The CDR3 length is 10 residues. Germline CDR1 is SNHLY and CDR2 is FYNNEI. CDR3 protein: CASMTGEQFF. The CDR3 DNA sequence: TGTGCCAGCATGACCGGTGAGCAGTTCTTC.

J is TRBJ2-2 and V is TRBV7-2; D might be TRBD2 (7 bases). V lost 5 bases and J 5 bases, leaving 21 bases between the germline ends. The germline CDR1 and CDR2 sequences are SGHTA and FQGNSA. This CDR3 spans 17 amino acids. CDR3 loop: CASSLLGGGRVTGELFF. In nucleotides, the CDR3 is TGTGCCAGCAGCCTACTAGGGGGGGGCAGGGTGACCGGGGAGCTGTTTTTT.

This clonotype was detected many times. The chain combines TRBV2 with TRBJ1-1, with D tentatively TRBD1 (6 bases). The V end lost 4 bases, the J end lost 3 bases, and 9 bases lay between the germline ends. CDR1 is SNHLY and CDR2 is FYNNEI in the germline V gene. The length of the CDR3 is 13 residues. CDR3: CASSAGEYTEAFF. CDR3 DNA: TGTGCCAGCAGTGCAGGGGAGTACACTGAAGCTTTCTTT.

In this sample, this clonotype turned up many times. V gene TRBV6-1 combines with J gene TRBJ2-1; TRBD2 aligns across 16 bases. J gave up 5 bases and V 6 bases, and 7 bases lay outside the gene matches. Germline CDR1 reads MNHNS; CDR2 reads SASEGT. The CDR3 spans 17 residues. The CDR3 sequence: CASSQGLAGGPDNEQFF. The CDR3 DNA is TGTGCCAGCAGCCAGGGACTAGCGGGAGGGCCCGACAATGAGCAGTTCTTC.

This clonotype has a count of ten or more. The V call is TRBV5-1, the J call TRBJ2-7, with 9 bases identical to TRBD1. Germline V gives CDR1 SGHRS, CDR2 YFSETQ. CDR3 length: 15 residues. Unmatched junction bases numbered 7, after V lost 3 bases and J lost 3 bases. In DNA form, the CDR3 reads TGCGCCAGCAGCTGGGGCGGGACAGGGTTCTACGAGCAGTACTTC. It encodes CASSWGGTGFYEQYF.

This clonotype was found a few times. This may come from a read error, since a much larger clone is one base off. The genes are TRBV2 and TRBJ2-3; D perhaps matches TRBD1 (5 bases). The V end was cut by 9 bases, the J end by 4 bases, with 8 bases between. Germline V gene data show CDR1 as SNHLY and CDR2 as FYNNEI. The CDR3 covers 11 residues. The CDR3: CARLGPDTQYF. The CDR3 coding sequence is TGTGCCAGGCTGGGGCCAGATACGCAGTATTTT.

This clonotype was recorded at least ten times. V and J are TRBV5-1 and TRBJ2-3; 9 positions agree with TRBD2. After removal of 0 bases from V and 5 bases from J, the junction contained 10 bases not matched to a gene. The CDR3 is 17 residues long. Per germline, CDR1 SGHRS and CDR2 YFSETQ. This chain's CDR3 is CASSLVILAGDIDTQYF. The CDR3 nucleotides are TGCGCCAGCAGCTTGGTGATTTTAGCGGGAGATATAGATACGCAGTATTTT.

This CDR3 reads CASSYRQNSNQPQHF. In nucleotides, the CDR3 is TGTGCCAGCAGTTACAGGCAGAATAGCAATCAGCCCCAGCATTTT. The rearrangement joins TRBV6-5 to TRBJ1-5; D not certain. The V and J ends lost 2 bases and 0 bases respectively, with 8 bases between them. Germline CDR1 is MNHEY and CDR2 is SVGAGI. The CDR3 loop spans 15 amino acids.

This clonotype was seen more than once but under ten times. The chain recombines TRBV7-3 with TRBJ2-2, with TRBD2 matching over 14 bases. The V gene's germline CDR1 is SGHTA and CDR2 FQGTGA. The CDR3 totals 17 residues. J was trimmed by 5 bases and V by 5 bases; bases with no gene match: 7. Written as DNA, the CDR3 is TGTGCCAGCAGCCCCGGGACTAGCGGGAGTAGGACCGGGGAGCTGTTTTTT. Residues: CASSPGTSGSRTGELFF.